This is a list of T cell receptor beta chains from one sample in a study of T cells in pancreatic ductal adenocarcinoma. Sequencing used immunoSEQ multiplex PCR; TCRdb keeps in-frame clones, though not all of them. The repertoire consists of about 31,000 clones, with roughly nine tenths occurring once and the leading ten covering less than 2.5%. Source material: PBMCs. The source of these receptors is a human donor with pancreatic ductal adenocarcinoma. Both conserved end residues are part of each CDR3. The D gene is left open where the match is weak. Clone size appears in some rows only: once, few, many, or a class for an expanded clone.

CDR3 DNA: TGTGCCAGAAGCTTGGCCGTAAAGGGACTAGCGGGAATACGGGCCACCAATGAGCAGTTCTTC
CDR3 protein: CARSLAVKGLAGIRATNEQFF
V gene: TRBV5-3
clone size: once
J gene: TRBJ2-1
D gene: TRBD2

CDR3 DNA: TGTGCCAGCAGAAGAGGCGGGTCGAACACTGAAGCTTTCTTT
CDR3 protein: CASRRGGSNTEAFF
V gene: TRBV28
clone size: .
J gene: TRBJ1-1
D gene: .

CDR3 DNA: TGTGCCAGCAGCCGACTAGCGGGCAACAATGAGCAGTTCTTC
CDR3 protein: CASSRLAGNNEQFF
V gene: TRBV5-5
clone size: .
J gene: TRBJ2-1
D gene: TRBD2

CDR3 DNA: TGTGCCAGCAGTTACCTACGGACAGGGAGGAATGAGCAGTTCTTC
CDR3 protein: CASSYLRTGRNEQFF
V gene: TRBV27
clone size: .
J gene: TRBJ2-1
D gene: TRBD1

CDR3 DNA: TGCGCCAGCAGCCATCATCCCTTCCCTAGCGGACTTTACAATGAGCAGTTCTTC
CDR3 protein: CASSHHPFPSGLYNEQFF
V gene: TRBV4-1
clone size: once
J gene: TRBJ2-1
D gene: TRBD2

CDR3 DNA: TGTGCCAGCAGCTTAGACCAGGGGAGTTATGGCTACACCTTC
CDR3 protein: CASSLDQGSYGYTF
V gene: TRBV11-2
clone size: .
J gene: TRBJ1-2
D gene: .

CDR3 DNA: TGTGCCAGCAGTTCGAGACAGGGGGCCGCTGAAGCTTTCTTT
CDR3 protein: CASSSRQGAAEAFF
V gene: TRBV6-4
clone size: .
J gene: TRBJ1-1
D gene: TRBD1

CDR3 DNA: TGTGCCAGCAGCCCTCGGAACACCGGGGAGCTGTTTTTT
CDR3 protein: CASSPRNTGELFF
V gene: TRBV7-2
clone size: once
J gene: TRBJ2-2
D gene: .

CDR3 DNA: TGTGCCAGTAGTCCGGGGACAGGAGTCGACAATGAGCAGTTCTTC
CDR3 protein: CASSPGTGVDNEQFF
V gene: TRBV19
clone size: .
J gene: TRBJ2-1
D gene: TRBD1

CDR3 DNA: TGCGCCAGCAGCTTATATGGGGCAGACTACGAGCAGTACTTC
CDR3 protein: CASSLYGADYEQYF
V gene: TRBV5-1
clone size: .
J gene: TRBJ2-7
D gene: .

CDR3 DNA: TGTGCCAGCTCACCGTCTTACGGGACGGTCTATGGCTACACCTTC
CDR3 protein: CASSPSYGTVYGYTF
V gene: TRBV18
clone size: .
J gene: TRBJ1-2
D gene: .

CDR3 DNA: TGTGCCAGCAGCCCCGTACAGGGAAGGAATCAGCCCCAGCATTTT
CDR3 protein: CASSPVQGRNQPQHF
V gene: TRBV7-2
clone size: .
J gene: TRBJ1-5
D gene: .

CDR3 DNA: TGCAGCGTTGGGGGACACCAAGAGACCCAGTACTTC
CDR3 protein: CSVGGHQETQYF
V gene: TRBV29-1
clone size: once
J gene: TRBJ2-5
D gene: .